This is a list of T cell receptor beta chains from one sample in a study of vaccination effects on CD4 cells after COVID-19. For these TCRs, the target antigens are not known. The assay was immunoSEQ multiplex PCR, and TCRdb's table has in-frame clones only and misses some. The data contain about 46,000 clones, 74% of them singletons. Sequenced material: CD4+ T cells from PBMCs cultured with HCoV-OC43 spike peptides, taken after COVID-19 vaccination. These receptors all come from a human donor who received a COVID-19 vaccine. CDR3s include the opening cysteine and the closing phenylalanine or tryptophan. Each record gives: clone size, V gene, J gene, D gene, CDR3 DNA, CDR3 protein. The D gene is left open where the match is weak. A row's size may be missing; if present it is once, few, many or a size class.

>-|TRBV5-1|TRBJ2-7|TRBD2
TGCGCCAGCAGCAAAACTAGCGGGGGGGTAACCTACGAGCAGTACTTC
CASSKTSGGVTYEQYF
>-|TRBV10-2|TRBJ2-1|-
TGCGCCAGCAAGGACAATGAGCAGTTCTTC
CASKDNEQFF
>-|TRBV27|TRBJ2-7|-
TGTGCCAGCAGAACCGGGACAAACATAAGGGAGCAGTACTTC
CASRTGTNIREQYF
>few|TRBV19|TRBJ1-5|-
TGTGCCAGTAGCGACTCAGGTAACAGCAATCAGCCCCAGCATTTT
CASSDSGNSNQPQHF
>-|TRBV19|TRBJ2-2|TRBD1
TGTGCCAGTACCGTGGACAGGTTGGGAACCGGGGAGCTGTTTTTT
CASTVDRLGTGELFF
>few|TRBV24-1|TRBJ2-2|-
TGTGCCACCAGTGGTCGCACCGGGGAGCTGTTTTTT
CATSGRTGELFF
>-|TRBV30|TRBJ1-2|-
TGTGCCTGGAGTAGGGAAACCTATGGCTACACCTTC
CAWSRETYGYTF
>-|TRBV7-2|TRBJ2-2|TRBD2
TGTGCCAGCAGCCTAGCGGGGGGGCCGGGCACCGGGGAGCTGTTTTTT
CASSLAGGPGTGELFF
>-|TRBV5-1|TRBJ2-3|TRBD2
TGCGCCAGCGCGCCCGGGGGGACAGATACGCAGTATTTT
CASAPGGTDTQYF
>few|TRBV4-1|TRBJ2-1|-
TGCGCCAGCAGCCAAGACGGCGGCCACTACAATGAGCAGTTCTTC
CASSQDGGHYNEQFF
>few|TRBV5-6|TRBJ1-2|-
TGTGCCAGCAGCTTGTATGATGGCTACACCTTC
CASSLYDGYTF
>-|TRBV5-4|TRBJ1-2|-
TGTGCCAGCAGCAGCGTCACAGGGCGGGCCTATGGCTACACCTTC
CASSSVTGRAYGYTF
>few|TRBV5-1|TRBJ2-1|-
TGCGCCAGCAGCTTGGGAACTTACAATGAGCAGTTCTTC
CASSLGTYNEQFF
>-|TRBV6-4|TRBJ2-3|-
TGTGCCAGCAGTGTGGCGGTACACACAGATACGCAGTATTTT
CASSVAVHTDTQYF
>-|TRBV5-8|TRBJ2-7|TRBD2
TGTGCCAGCAGCTTTATGGGGACTAGCGGGGGGGAAGTTGGATACGAGCAGTACTTC
CASSFMGTSGGEVGYEQYF